The next 6 T cell receptor beta chains were all read from a single sample in a study of blood T cell repertoires in COVID-19. TCRdb's copy holds only in-frame clones and misses some; the assay was immunoSEQ multiplex PCR. Here the sample spans hundreds of thousands of clones, 85% being singletons. Sequencing was carried out using peripheral blood. These receptor sequences come from a human donor in a cohort sampled during active COVID-19.

This chain uses TRBV11-2 with TRBJ1-4; D ambiguous. V was cut by 2 bases and J by 4 bases, with 11 bases left in between. CDR1 and CDR2 from the germline V gene are SGHAT and FQNNGV. The CDR3 has 15 residues. CDR3 protein: CASSLTRGFNEKLFF. The CDR3 DNA reads TGTGCCAGCAGCTTAACGAGAGGGTTTAATGAAAAACTGTTTTTT.

This clone was counted ten times or more. The J gene is TRBJ1-3, the V gene TRBV5-4; a weak D match, TRBD1 (6 bases). CDR1 is SGHNT and CDR2 is YYREEE in the germline V gene (reference sequence). The CDR3 is made up of 14 amino acids. V was trimmed by 0 bases and J by 4 bases, leaving 8 bases between them. The DNA of the CDR3 is TGTGCCAGCAGCTTGGCAGGGGCCGGAAACACCATATATTTT. Translated: CASSLAGAGNTIYF.

V and J are TRBV28 and TRBJ2-3; TRBD2 aligns across 8 bases. V was clipped by 5 bases and J by 4 bases; unmatched bases: 2. Germline CDR1 and CDR2: MDHEN and SYDVKM. The CDR3 spans 13 residues. CDR3 amino acids: CASSRGGSDTQYF. CDR3 in DNA: TGTGCCAGCAGTCGGGGGGGCTCAGATACGCAGTATTTT.

V and J are TRBV5-4 and TRBJ2-7; 11 positions agree with TRBD1. With V trimmed by 5 bases and J by 5 bases, 12 bases remained unmatched. The CDR3 consists of 16 residues. In germline, CDR1 is SGHNT, CDR2 YYREEE (reference sequence). The CDR3 bases are TGTGCCAGCAGTTCACATCCGGGACAGGGGGGGCACGAGCAGTACTTC. Translation: CASSSHPGQGGHEQYF. The full variable domain, its missing parts supplied by reference TRBV5-4 and TRBJ2-7, is ETGVTQSPTHLIKTRGQQVTLRCSSQSGHNTVSWYQQALGQGPQFIFQYYREEENGRGNFPPRFSGLQFPNYSSELNVNALELDDSALYLCASSSHPGQGGHEQYFGPGTRLTVT.

This chain joins TRBV2 and TRBJ2-7, with D perhaps matching TRBD2 (5 bases). Germline lookup yields CDR1 SNHLY and CDR2 FYNNEI. The CDR3 length is 15 residues. Between the trimmed V and J ends, which lost 3 bases and 2 bases, there was a span of 14 bases. The CDR3 protein is CASSDSGVGTYEQYF. The CDR3, as DNA: TGTGCCAGCAGTGACTCTGGCGTCGGGACCTACGAGCAGTACTTC.

The chain combines TRBV19 with TRBJ2-1; D possibly corresponds to TRBD1 (5 bases). CDR1 is LNHDA, CDR2 SQIVND, per germline (reference sequence). The CDR3 totals 14 residues. The CDR3 region has the DNA TGTGCTACCAGGGCACAGTCCTCCTACAATGAGCAGTTCTTC. Translating it yields CATRAQSSYNEQFF. The complete variable domain, with remaining parts taken from reference TRBV19 and TRBJ2-1, reads DGGITQSPKYLFRKEGQNVTLSCEQNLNHDAMYWYRQDPGQGLRLIYYSQIVNDFQKGDIAEGYSVSREKKESFPLTVTSAQKNPTAFYLCATRAQSSYNEQFFGPGTRLTVL.